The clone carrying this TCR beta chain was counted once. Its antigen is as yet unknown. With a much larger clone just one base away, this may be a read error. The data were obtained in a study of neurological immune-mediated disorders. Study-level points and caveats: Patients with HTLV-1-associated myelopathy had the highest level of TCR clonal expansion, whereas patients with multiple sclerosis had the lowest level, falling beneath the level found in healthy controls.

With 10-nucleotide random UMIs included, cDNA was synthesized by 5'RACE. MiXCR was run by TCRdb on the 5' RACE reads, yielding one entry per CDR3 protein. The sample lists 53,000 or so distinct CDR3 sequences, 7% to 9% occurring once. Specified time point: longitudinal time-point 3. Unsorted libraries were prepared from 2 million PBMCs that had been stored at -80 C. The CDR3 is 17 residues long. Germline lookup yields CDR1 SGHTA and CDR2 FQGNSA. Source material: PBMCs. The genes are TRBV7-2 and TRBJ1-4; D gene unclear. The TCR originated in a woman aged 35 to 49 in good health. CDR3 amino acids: CASSLSTTAATNKKLFF. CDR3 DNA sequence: TGTGCCAGCAGCTTATCCACGACCGCTGCAACTAATAAAAAACTGTTTTTT.